The 32 T cell receptor beta chains in this list originate from one sample, sequenced in a study of T cells after posttransplantation cyclophosphamide. Only in-frame clones appear in the TCRdb table, and some are missing; sequencing was by immunoSEQ multiplex PCR. Singletons are absent from the sample, which has around 10,000 clones. Cyclophosphamide on days +3 and +4 followed busulfan-fludarabine conditioning and a marrow graft. The sequencing used PBMCs, collected after allogeneic stem cell transplant with posttransplant cyclophosphamide. The origin of the receptors is a female patient in her 40s who received an allogeneic stem cell transplant from a related donor, was CMV-positive, and had no GVHD. Part of the T cells may come from the graft donor.

This clone came up many times. The rearrangement links TRBV6-5 to TRBJ2-2; 12 nucleotides agree with TRBD2. The junction had 1 base not matched to a gene; V was cut back by 4 bases and J by 4 bases. Germline V CDR1 and CDR2: MNHEY, SVGAGI. The CDR3 sequence is 15 residues long. CDR3 nucleotide sequence: TGTGCCAGCAGTTTACTAGCGGGGGGCACCGGGGAGCTGTTTTTT. Translated: CASSLLAGGTGELFF.

This clone appeared many times. The chain carries TRBV18 and TRBJ1-3; TRBD1 might be the D (6 bases). Trimming cost V 3 bases and J 4 bases, with 10 bases left between them. The CDR3 runs 14 residues. Germline V CDR1 and CDR2: KGHSH, LQKENI. The CDR3 sequence: CASSPDRFGNTIYF. The CDR3 DNA sequence: TGTGCCAGCTCACCCGACAGGTTCGGAAACACCATATATTTT.

This clone was found many times. The gene calls are TRBV7-6 and TRBJ2-7; TRBD1 matches at 9 bases. The CDR3 spans 15 residues. Germline trimming cut 5 bases from V and 2 bases from J; bases unmatched to any gene: 7. The germline gives CDR1 SGHVS, CDR2 FNYEAQ. The CDR3 DNA follows: TGTGCCAGCAGCCCACCGGGACAGGGCCCCTACGAGCAGTACTTC. It yields the protein CASSPPGQGPYEQYF.

At least ten counts were recorded for this clone. The chain couples TRBV7-2 to TRBJ1-1; no definite D call. Germline V gene lookup returns CDR1 SGHTA and CDR2 FQGNSA. CDR3 length: 16 amino acids. With 5 bases removed from V and 3 bases from J, the gap between germline ends came to 19 bases. Here the CDR3 DNA reads TGTGCCAGCAGCCCCCCTTTGCCCTTTAGGGACACTGAAGCTTTCTTT. Protein product: CASSPPLPFRDTEAFF.

This clone appeared many times. V and J are TRBV6-1 and TRBJ1-2, with D unresolved. V was trimmed by 0 bases and J by 4 bases, leaving 12 bases between them. The CDR3 length is 15 residues. The V gene's germline CDR1 is MNHNS and CDR2 SASEGT. CDR3 nucleotides: TGTGCCAGCAGTGAAGCGCTGGCGCGGGGCTATGGCTACACCTTC. Translation: CASSEALARGYGYTF.

This clone has a count of ten or more. The CDR3 reads CASSLWGTGKTDTQYF. Here the CDR3 DNA reads TGTGCCAGCAGTTTATGGGGGACAGGGAAGACAGATACGCAGTATTTT. The gene calls are TRBV28 and TRBJ2-3, with TRBD1 matching over 9 bases. V trimming: 0 bases; J trimming: 3 bases; junction bases outside the gene matches: 4. Germline CDR1 is MDHEN and CDR2 is SYDVKM. The CDR3 runs 16 residues.

This clone was detected many times. The J gene is TRBJ2-6, the V gene TRBV5-1, with 9 bases matching TRBD1. Germline trimming cut 1 base from V and 4 bases from J; bases unmatched to any gene: 9. The CDR3 consists of 18 residues. Per germline, CDR1 SGHRS and CDR2 YFSETQ. Here the CDR3 reads CASSLTPQGAQGANVLTF. DNA for the CDR3: TGCGCCAGCAGCTTGACCCCACAGGGGGCGCAGGGGGCCAACGTCCTGACTTTC.

This clone has ten or more counts. This chain links TRBV6-2 or TRBV6-3 with TRBJ2-7; 10 bases line up with TRBD2. CDR1 MNHEY and CDR2 SVGEGT come from the germline V gene. The CDR3 has 17 residues. With V trimmed by 0 bases and J by 4 bases, 9 bases remained unmatched. The CDR3: CASSYSIIRTSGYEQYF. The CDR3 nucleotides are TGTGCCAGCAGTTACTCGATTATTAGGACTAGCGGATACGAGCAGTACTTC.

This clone was seen ten or more times. The V and J genes are TRBV6-6 and TRBJ1-5; 7 nucleotides line up with TRBD1. The CDR3 runs 15 residues. The V segment lost 7 bases and the J segment 3 bases; nucleotides outside the gene matches: 9. Germline V gene sequence: CDR1 MNHNY, CDR2 SVGAGI (reference sequence). In DNA, the CDR3 is TGTGCCAGCACCCAAGGACAGGCATTCAATCAGCCCCAGCATTTT. Protein: CASTQGQAFNQPQHF.

This clone was counted many times. The chain joins TRBV5-6 to TRBJ1-6, with D tentatively TRBD1 (6 bases). Germline CDR1 SGHDT, CDR2 YYEEEE. The CDR3 has 15 amino acids. Trimming removed 5 bases at V and 11 bases at J, with 20 bases between. CDR3 bases: TGTGCCAGCAGTTACTCTACAGGGAGAGTCCCACCCCTCCACTTT. It encodes CASSYSTGRVPPLHF.

This clone was recorded many times. The J gene is TRBJ2-1, the V gene TRBV5-4; the match to TRBD2 covers 9 bases. V lost 4 bases to trimming and J lost 2 bases; unmatched junction nucleotides: 4. CDR1 is SGHNT, CDR2 YYREEE, per germline (reference sequence). This CDR3 comprises 15 residues. CDR3 sequence reads: CASSIVAGAYNEQFF. The DNA for the CDR3 is TGTGCCAGCAGCATCGTAGCGGGGGCCTACAATGAGCAGTTCTTC.

This clone appeared many times. The V and J genes are TRBV5-4 and TRBJ2-3; 9 nucleotides align to TRBD2. The trim removed 0 bases at V and 8 bases at J, leaving 10 bases unmatched. Germline V gives CDR1 SGHNT, CDR2 YYREEE (reference sequence). This CDR3 region has 16 residues. Here the CDR3 DNA reads TGTGCCAGCAGCTTGGTAGGTGCGGGGGGGCCTGGTACGCAGTATTTT. It codes for CASSLVGAGGPGTQYF.

The sample holds many counts of this clone. V and J are TRBV7-8 and TRBJ2-1; 9 positions agree with TRBD2. The CDR3 is made up of 16 amino acids. Germline values: CDR1 SGHVS, CDR2 FQNEAQ. V lost 3 bases and J lost 4; bases outside the gene matches: 7. The CDR3 here is CASSFLAGGVYNEQFF. The CDR3 DNA reads as TGTGCCAGCAGCTTCCTTGCGGGGGGGGTGTACAATGAGCAGTTCTTC.

In its sample, this clone was seen many times. This chain uses TRBV6-2 or TRBV6-3 with TRBJ1-5; D is perhaps TRBD1 (5 bases). The CDR3 totals 14 residues. In germline, CDR1 is MNHEY, CDR2 SVGEGT. V lost 2 bases, J lost 2 bases, and 7 bases lay in between. CDR3 nucleotides: TGTGCCAGCAGTTACGGGGGGGGCAATCAGCCCCAGCATTTT. Translated, it gives CASSYGGGNQPQHF.

This clone appeared many times. The rearrangement uses TRBV5-1 and TRBJ2-7; perhaps TRBD2 as D (6 bases). The V gene's germline CDR1 is SGHRS and CDR2 YFSETQ. The CDR3 is made up of 15 amino acids. V lost 5 bases and J lost 0, with 15 bases in between. The CDR3 reads CASSIGTLSSYEQYF. The CDR3 nucleotides are TGCGCCAGCAGTATAGGGACTCTGAGCTCCTACGAGCAGTACTTC.

The sample holds many counts of this clone. The V and J genes are TRBV11-2 and TRBJ2-7, with 8 bases aligning to TRBD2. CDR1 and CDR2 from the germline V gene are SGHAT and FQNNGV. The CDR3 spans 13 residues. V trimming: 5 bases; J trimming: 0 bases; junction bases outside the gene matches: 0. The CDR3 DNA reads as TGTGCCAGCAGCGGGACTAGCTCCTACGAGCAGTACTTC. The encoded protein is CASSGTSSYEQYF.

Ten or more counts support this clone. This rearrangement joins TRBV5-8 to TRBJ2-2; 15 nucleotides agree with TRBD2. The CDR3 sequence is 19 residues long. CDR1 and CDR2 from the germline V gene are SGHTS and YDEGEE. Trimming at V came to 1 base and at J to 5 bases, leaving 9 bases not matched to a gene. This CDR3 reads CASSLTGLAGGKLTGELFF. The CDR3 bases are TGTGCCAGCAGCTTGACCGGACTAGCGGGGGGGAAGTTGACCGGGGAGCTGTTTTTT.

This clone was seen only a few times. The gene calls are TRBV14 and TRBJ2-7, with TRBD2 identical over 7 bases. V shed 1 base, J shed 1 base, and the junction held 4 bases outside the gene matches. The CDR3 totals 15 residues. The germline CDR1 and CDR2 sequences are SGHDN and FVKESK. CDR3 sequence (DNA): TGTGCCAGCAGCCAAGTCCACGGGGGGTCCTACGAGCAGTACTTC. Its translation is CASSQVHGGSYEQYF.

In this sample, this clone turned up many times. The J gene is TRBJ1-2, the V gene TRBV5-4, with D maybe TRBD1 (5 bases). CDR1 is SGHNT, CDR2 YYREEE, per germline (reference sequence). The CDR3 is 14 amino acids. V was pared by 0 bases and J by 9 bases, with 15 bases between. CDR3 DNA sequence: TGTGCCAGCAGCTTGGATGAGGACAACTTCAGCTACACCTTC. Translating it yields CASSLDEDNFSYTF.

Judged by abundance, this clone is hyperexpanded. This chain joins TRBV2 and TRBJ2-7; 9 positions match TRBD1. Germline V gene lookup returns CDR1 SNHLY and CDR2 FYNNEI. The ends lost 9 bases at V and 1 base at J; junction bases unmatched: 7. The CDR3 contains 14 residues. CDR3 protein: CARGVGTGSYEQYF. In DNA form, the CDR3 reads TGTGCCAGAGGGGTCGGGACAGGGTCCTACGAGCAGTACTTC.

J is TRBJ1-5 and V is TRBV18; no clear D. Trimming stripped 2 bases from V and 4 bases from J, with 9 bases between. This CDR3 spans 14 amino acids. Germline V gives CDR1 KGHSH, CDR2 LQKENI. This CDR3 is CASSPSGQNQPQHF. The CDR3 nucleotides are TGTGCCAGCTCACCATCTGGGCAGAATCAGCCCCAGCATTTT. The full variable domain, in which reference TRBV18 and TRBJ1-5 provide the parts outside the CDR3, is NAGVMQNPRHLVRRRGQEARLRCSPMKGHSHVYWYRQLPEEGLKFMVYLQKENIIDESGMPKERFSAEFPKEGPSILRIQQVVRGDSAAYFCASSPSGQNQPQHFGDGTRLSIL.

This clone was seen ten or more times. In DNA form, the CDR3 reads TGTGCCAGCTCACCGGCTAGTCGGGGCACCGGGGAGCTGTTTTTT. Translation: CASSPASRGTGELFF. The genes are TRBV18 and TRBJ2-2, with D perhaps TRBD2 (5 bases). This CDR3 region has 15 residues. Trimming removed 3 bases from V and 4 bases from J, with 12 bases in between. Germline CDR1 reads KGHSH; CDR2 reads LQKENI.

This clone was recorded many times. This chain joins TRBV16 and TRBJ1-6; 8 bases are shared with TRBD1. CDR1 KGHSY and CDR2 FQNENV come from the germline V gene. The CDR3 runs 20 residues. The ends lost 1 base at V and 0 bases at J; junction bases unmatched: 11. CDR3 sequence (DNA): TGTGCCAGCAGCCAATTAAGCGGGCGGACAGGGAGCTCCTATAATTCACCCCTCCACTTT. Its translation is CASSQLSGRTGSSYNSPLHF.

This clone has a count of ten or more. This chain connects TRBV7-9 to TRBJ2-7; 8 nucleotides align to TRBD1. J was trimmed by 4 bases and V by 5 bases; bases with no gene match: 13. This CDR3 spans 16 amino acids. Germline assignment: CDR1 SEHNR and CDR2 FQNEAQ (reference sequence). As DNA, the CDR3 is TGTGCCAGCAGCCCTAGGGGCGGACAGGGTGTATACGAGCAGTACTTC. Its translation is CASSPRGGQGVYEQYF.

This clone was seen ten or more times. V gene TRBV11-1 combines with J gene TRBJ2-7, with D possibly TRBD1 on 6 matching bases. V was cut by 1 base and J by 6 bases, with 13 bases left in between. Germline V gives CDR1 SGHAT, CDR2 FQDESV (reference sequence). The CDR3 sequence is 14 residues long. CDR3 loop: CASSLGTVKGEQYF. Written as DNA, the CDR3 is TGTGCCAGCAGCTTAGGGACAGTAAAGGGCGAGCAGTACTTC.

This clone has ten or more counts. CDR3 sequence: CASREPGQRSYEQYF. The DNA for the CDR3 is TGTGCCAGCAGGGAACCGGGACAGAGGTCCTACGAGCAGTACTTC. The chain links TRBV28 to TRBJ2-7; the match to TRBD1 covers 7 bases. CDR3 size: 15 residues. Germline CDR1 MDHEN, CDR2 SYDVKM. V was pared by 6 bases and J by 1 base, with 9 bases of the junction left unmatched.

In this sample, this clone turned up many times. The CDR3 here is CSVEDPLGLEGTGELFF. As DNA, the CDR3 is TGCAGCGTTGAAGACCCCCTGGGACTGGAGGGCACCGGGGAGCTGTTTTTT. The chain couples TRBV29-1 to TRBJ2-2; the D gene is possibly TRBD2 (6 bases). CDR3 size: 17 residues. The V gene lost 0 bases and the J gene lost 4 bases, with 18 bases spanning the gap. The germline V gene encodes CDR1 SQVTM and CDR2 ANQGSEA.

The chain has TRBV29-1 and TRBJ2-2; the D gene is possibly TRBD1 (6 bases). The CDR3 consists of 14 residues. The V gene's germline CDR1 is SQVTM and CDR2 ANQGSEA. Trimming took 5 bases from V and 0 from J, leaving 10 bases between them. For the CDR3, the DNA is TGCAGCGTTCGGACAGACCCGAACACCGGGGAGCTGTTTTTT. It specifies CSVRTDPNTGELFF.

This clone was counted ten times or more. The rearrangement uses TRBV6-5 and TRBJ2-3; D perhaps matches TRBD1 (6 bases). The CDR3 sequence is 15 residues long. The germline gives CDR1 MNHEY, CDR2 SVGAGI. The V gene lost 2 bases and the J gene lost 1 base, with 10 bases spanning the gap. The CDR3 sequence is CASSYGRGGTDTQYF. CDR3 coding DNA: TGTGCCAGCAGTTACGGCAGGGGAGGCACAGATACGCAGTATTTT.

The table lists this clone with many counts. The J gene is TRBJ2-7, the V gene TRBV11-2; 9 nucleotides match TRBD1. Germline loops: CDR1 SGHAT, CDR2 FQNNGV. The CDR3 totals 17 residues. J was trimmed by 0 bases and V by 2 bases; bases with no gene match: 8. Here the CDR3 reads CASSLTAGTGSSYEQYF. CDR3 DNA: TGTGCCAGCAGCTTAACAGCCGGGACAGGGAGCTCCTACGAGCAGTACTTC.

There are many counts of this clone. The J gene is TRBJ2-6, the V gene TRBV28, with 12 bases fitting TRBD1. This CDR3 has 17 residues. V shed 5 bases and J 4 bases; nucleotides not matched to a gene: 6. Looked up from germline, CDR1 is MDHEN and CDR2 is SYDVKM. CDR3 bases: TGTGCCAGCAGTGCCCGGGACAGGGGGCGAGGGGCCAACGTCCTGACTTTC. Its protein product is CASSARDRGRGANVLTF.

There are many counts of this clone. This chain links TRBV5-1 with TRBJ2-1, with D possibly matching TRBD1 (6 bases). This CDR3 is 16 amino acids long. Germline V CDR1 and CDR2: SGHRS, YFSETQ. V was cut by 4 bases and J by 0 bases, with 14 bases left in between. The CDR3, as DNA: TGCGCCAGCAGCGTAACGACAGGAAGCTCCTACAATGAGCAGTTCTTC. Encoded protein: CASSVTTGSSYNEQFF. The entire variable domain, with the rest obtained from reference TRBV5-1 and TRBJ2-1, is as follows: KAGVTQTPRYLIKTRGQQVTLSCSPISGHRSVSWYQQTPGQGLQFLFEYFSETQRNKGNFPGRFSGRQFSNSRSEMNVSTLELGDSALYLCASSVTTGSSYNEQFFGPGTRLTVL.